The clone carrying this T cell receptor beta chain was picked up many times. Among ophthalmopathy patients, the Clinical Activity Score reached at least 3, the NOSPECS grade reached at least 4, and duration remained under 3 months. Any patient presenting with uncontrolled infection, other autoimmune disease, pregnancy or lactation was left out. This sample was included in a study of T cells in Graves' hyperthyroidism and ophthalmopathy. The junction had 3 bases not matched to a gene; V was cut back by 4 bases and J by 5 bases. The CDR3 has 13 amino acids. Germline loops: CDR1 SGHRS, CDR2 YFSETQ. TCR beta CDR3 regions were amplified from RNA. HTBI primers were the set used in a first-round RT-PCR of the TCR CDR3. TCRdb reprocessed the multiplex PCR reads with MiXCR, giving one entry per CDR3 protein. Of 620,000 or so distinct CDR3 sequences in the sample, approximately 14% were seen once.

The clonotype comes from a woman between 50 and 59 years old with Graves' ophthalmopathy. Sample: blood. V gene TRBV5-1 combines with J gene TRBJ1-2; 9 bases are shared with TRBD1. CDR3 sequence (DNA): TGCGCCAGCAGCGTGGACAGGGGTTATGGCTACACCTTC. Its protein is CASSVDRGYGYTF.